The 6 T cell receptor beta chains below all came from one sample that was sequenced in a study of radiotherapy plus CTLA-4 blockade in lung cancer. The data were produced by immunoSEQ multiplex PCR, yet TCRdb's version contains in-frame clones alone and is incomplete. Among about 110,000 clones listed, 70% to 90% were seen once. The source material was peripheral blood, sampled from a patient treated with radiotherapy plus ipilimumab. These receptors were collected from a human donor with non-small cell lung cancer that progressed on radiotherapy plus ipilimumab. Some clones in this sample may be carry-over from other donors' samples.

V usage is TRBV18 and J usage is TRBJ1-5, with D possibly matching TRBD1 (5 bases). The ends were cut back, 3 bases at V and 4 bases at J, with 16 bases in the middle. The germline gives CDR1 KGHSH, CDR2 LQKENI. The CDR3 length is 16 residues. CDR3 in amino acids: CASSPSMTVQNQPQHF. CDR3 nucleotides: TGTGCCAGCTCACCTTCAATGACAGTACAAAATCAGCCCCAGCATTTT.

This chain links TRBV7-2 with TRBJ1-1; weak D call: TRBD1 (5 bases). V was clipped by 2 bases and J by 3 bases, with 13 bases between them. The CDR3 runs 15 residues. CDR1 is SGHTA and CDR2 is FQGNSA in the germline V gene. The CDR3 DNA reads TGTGCCAGCAGCTTAAGTTACGGGGGGTACACTGAAGCTTTCTTT. Protein: CASSLSYGGYTEAFF.

The chain carries TRBV18 and TRBJ1-4, with a possible D match to TRBD1 (6 bases). The CDR3 spans 17 residues. V was pared by 3 bases and J by 2 bases, with 16 bases between. Germline CDR1 is KGHSH and CDR2 is LQKENI. The CDR3 DNA sequence: TGTGCCAGCTCACCCTTCTTAGGGGGAGACACTAATGAAAAACTGTTTTTT. This encodes CASSPFLGGDTNEKLFF.

The chain joins TRBV5-5 to TRBJ2-7; no clear D. Germline-derived CDR1 and CDR2 are SGHKS and YYEKEE (reference sequence). Trimming removed 0 bases from V and 3 bases from J, with 4 bases in between. The length of the CDR3 is 12 residues. The CDR3 DNA reads TGTGCCAGCAGCTTGGGAGTCTACGAGCAGTACTTC. Encoded protein: CASSLGVYEQYF.

V is TRBV6-6 and J is TRBJ1-5, with 8 bases matching TRBD1. CDR3 length: 14 amino acids. Trimming cost V 7 bases and J 7 bases; bases outside gene matches: 9. CDR1 MNHNY and CDR2 SVGAGI come from the germline V gene (reference sequence). CDR3 nucleotide sequence: TGTGCCAGCATCGGACAGGGAAGTGGACAGCCCCAGCATTTT. It specifies CASIGQGSGQPQHF.

The rearrangement joins TRBV4-2 to TRBJ2-5, with a possible D match to TRBD2 (6 bases). The CDR3 runs 13 residues. The germline gives CDR1 LGHNA, CDR2 YNFKEQ. V dropped 4 bases and J dropped 4 bases, with 10 bases sitting between them. CDR3 protein: CASSPTRGETQYF. The CDR3 DNA follows: TGTGCCAGCAGCCCGACTAGAGGAGAGACCCAGTACTTC.